Following are 5 T cell receptor beta chains from one sample sequenced in a study of blood T cell repertoires in COVID-19. Sequencing was performed with immunoSEQ multiplex PCR; in TCRdb, only in-frame clones are kept and a portion is missing. The table lists hundreds of thousands of clones, approximately 84% of them singletons, with under 2% in the top ten. The specimen sequenced was peripheral blood. The receptors originated from a woman of 80 years or more with acute or convalescent COVID-19.

The J gene is TRBJ2-1, the V gene TRBV5-4; 8 bases align to TRBD2. CDR3 length: 15 residues. The V gene end was trimmed by 3 bases and the J gene end by 10 bases; junction bases not matched to a gene: 12. Germline V lookup: CDR1 SGHNT, CDR2 YYREEE (reference sequence). The CDR3 region is CASSSSGRGVGEQFF. DNA of the CDR3: TGTGCCAGCAGCTCCAGCGGGAGAGGGGTGGGGGAGCAGTTCTTC.

V is TRBV9 and J is TRBJ2-5; TRBD2 matches 12 bases. This CDR3 has 18 residues. From germline, CDR1 is SGDLS and CDR2 YYNGEE. The J segment lost 2 bases and the V segment lost 0 bases, leaving 8 bases of the junction unmatched. The CDR3 DNA is TGTGCCAGCAGCGTAGCCCCAATCGGACTAGCGGGACAAGAGACCCAGTACTTC. It translates to CASSVAPIGLAGQETQYF.

The V gene is TRBV9, the J gene TRBJ2-2; tentative D call: TRBD2 (5 bases). In germline, CDR1 is SGDLS, CDR2 YYNGEE. V was clipped by 3 bases and J by 5 bases, with 5 bases between them. This CDR3 comprises 12 residues. The DNA for the CDR3 is TGTGCCAGCAGCGCGGGGACCGGGGAGCTGTTTTTT. It translates to CASSAGTGELFF.

This clone was counted only a few times. The chain has TRBV5-6 and TRBJ1-1, with unresolved D. The CDR3 covers 12 residues. Trimming cost V 5 bases and J 0 bases, with 5 bases left between them. Germline loops: CDR1 SGHDT, CDR2 YYEEEE. The CDR3 DNA sequence: TGTGCCAGCAGTCTACTGAACACTGAAGCTTTCTTT. This sequence encodes CASSLLNTEAFF. Together with reference TRBV5-6 and TRBJ1-1, the CDR3 gives the full variable domain: DAGVTQSPTHLIKTRGQQVTLRCSPKSGHDTVSWYQQALGQGPQFIFQYYEEEERQRGNFPDRFSGHQFPNYSSELNVNALLLGDSALYLCASSLLNTEAFFGQGTRLTVV.

CDR3 nucleotide sequence: TGCGCCAGCAGCCACCAAACAGGGGGGTACGAGCAGTACTTC. This encodes CASSHQTGGYEQYF. J is TRBJ2-7 and V is TRBV4-3; 8 bases are a match to TRBD1. In germline, CDR1 is LGHNA, CDR2 YSLEER. CDR3 length: 14 amino acids. J gave up 4 bases and V 3 bases, and 5 bases lay outside the gene matches.